This TCR beta chain was identified during a study of T cells in tuberculosis. Overall study context: Sequenced TCRs come from CD1B-GMM tetramer-binding T cells. Whole-study results and caveats: GMM-specific TCRs were nearer to active tuberculosis alpha repertoires, suggesting expansion.

Remarks on this clone: Antigen: not known.

Tuberculin skin test and IGRA determined adolescents' latent tuberculosis status at entry. Each donor contributed 95,000 or so T cells on average, unsorted. The assay was immunoSEQ multiplex PCR, and TCRdb's table has in-frame clones only and misses some. The top ten hold around 7% of the sample, which has 35,000 to 55,000 clones, more than 90% seen once. From germline, CDR1 is LGHNA and CDR2 YNFKEQ. Trimming took 1 base from V and 0 from J, leaving 11 bases between them. The CDR3 extends over 16 amino acids. Sequencing was performed on PBMCs. This chain connects TRBV4-2 to TRBJ2-3, with D tentatively TRBD2 (5 bases). This receptor was taken from a donor aged 10-29 years with latent tuberculosis or without tuberculosis infection. CDR3 nucleotide sequence: TGTGCCAGCAGCCAAGTAAGCAGCGGAAGCACAGATACGCAGTATTTT. Encoded protein: CASSQVSSGSTDTQYF.